One and the same sample provided the 22 T cell receptor beta chains below, sequenced in a study of Graves' ophthalmopathy and Graves' hyperthyroidism. Amplification from RNA transcripts yielded the TCR beta CDR3 regions. First-round RT-PCR with HTBI primers preceded a second-round multiplex PCR. One entry per CDR3 protein results from TCRdb running MiXCR on the multiplex PCR reads. The sample carries roughly 400,000 distinct CDR3 sequences, 15% recorded once. Sequencing was performed on peripheral blood. Receptor source: a young woman with stable Graves' hyperthyroidism.

CDR3 loop: CASSPGQGDMNTEAFF. CDR3 bases: TGTGCCAGCAGCCCCGGACAGGGGGATATGAACACTGAAGCTTTCTTT. The genes are TRBV11-1 and TRBJ1-1, with 10 bases matching TRBD1. Unmatched junction bases numbered 6, after V lost 5 bases and J lost 0 bases. The CDR3 sequence is 16 residues long. Germline V gene lookup returns CDR1 SGHAT and CDR2 FQDESV (reference sequence).

The CDR3 is CSVVEGKGNQPQHF. The CDR3 DNA reads as TGCAGCGTTGTGGAGGGGAAGGGCAATCAGCCCCAGCATTTT. V and J are TRBV29-1 and TRBJ1-5; D is perhaps TRBD1 (5 bases). The CDR3 is made up of 14 amino acids. The germline gives CDR1 SQVTM, CDR2 ANQGSEA. V lost 4 bases and J 2 bases, leaving 12 bases between the germline ends.

This clonotype was recorded at least ten times. In DNA, the CDR3 is TGTGCCAGCAGTTTTGGATCCGGGGATGGAGAGACCCAGTACTTC. Translation: CASSFGSGDGETQYF. The chain has TRBV12-3 or TRBV12-4 and TRBJ2-5, with a tentative D call TRBD2 (5 bases). V gave up 3 bases and J gave up 4 bases, with 15 bases separating them. The length of the CDR3 is 15 residues.

This clonotype was detected ten times or more. The chain has TRBV12-3 or TRBV12-4 and TRBJ2-2, with D hard to call. The V end was cut by 4 bases, the J end by 0 bases, with 12 bases between. CDR3 length equals 16 residues. The CDR3 region has the DNA TGTGCCAGCAGTTCCCGGACCGTCTCGAACACCGGGGAGCTGTTTTTT. As protein: CASSSRTVSNTGELFF.

This clonotype came up many times. V gene TRBV2 combines with J gene TRBJ1-1, with unresolved D. Trimming cost V 4 bases and J 3 bases, with 9 bases left between them. Germline CDR1 reads SNHLY; CDR2 reads FYNNEI. This CDR3 has 13 residues. CDR3: CASSAASYTEAFF. For the CDR3, the DNA is TGTGCCAGCAGTGCGGCCTCATACACTGAAGCTTTCTTT.

The sample holds a few counts of this clonotype. The chain combines TRBV18 with TRBJ1-5; TRBD1 matches at 7 bases. The CDR3 is 12 amino acids. Germline-derived CDR1 and CDR2 are KGHSH and LQKENI. V dropped 6 bases and J dropped 7; count of bases not matched to a gene: 3. In nucleotides, the CDR3 is TGTGCCAGCTCGGACAGGTACCAGCCCCAGCATTTT. Its protein is CASSDRYQPQHF.

This clonotype has at least ten counts. The chain carries TRBV19 and TRBJ2-2, with 9 bases identical to TRBD1. This CDR3 has 16 residues. Trimming removed 3 bases from V and 0 bases from J; junction bases left unmatched: 2. Per the germline V gene, CDR1 is LNHDA and CDR2 is SQIVND (reference sequence). The CDR3 DNA is TGTGCCAGTAGTATGGGACAGGGTTCGAACACCGGGGAGCTGTTTTTT. Its translation: CASSMGQGSNTGELFF.

This clonotype was counted many times. The chain uses TRBV6-5 and TRBJ1-5; D remains unclear. The V gene's germline CDR1 is MNHEY and CDR2 SVGAGI. The CDR3 contains 15 residues. The V end lost 6 bases, the J end lost 0 bases, and 12 bases lay between the germline ends. CDR3 sequence reads: CASRIRTYSNQPQHF. The CDR3 nucleotides are TGTGCCAGCAGAATCCGGACTTATAGCAATCAGCCCCAGCATTTT.

The V gene is TRBV24-1, the J gene TRBJ2-5; D possibly corresponds to TRBD1 (5 bases). Deletions cut 3 bases from V and 4 bases from J, with 11 bases between. CDR1 and CDR2 from the germline V gene are KGHDR and SFDVKD. The CDR3 covers 14 residues. The CDR3 nucleotides read TGTGCCACCAGTGATGTGGACATACCAGAGACCCAGTACTTC. This sequence encodes CATSDVDIPETQYF.

This clonotype was detected a few times. The rearrangement uses TRBV12-3 or TRBV12-4 and TRBJ2-5; 11 bases are shared with TRBD1. Trimming took 6 bases from V and 7 from J; bases not matched to a gene: 7. The CDR3 covers 14 residues. The CDR3 sequence: CASRTDRGQGTQYF. CDR3 bases: TGTGCCAGCAGAACGGACAGGGGGCAGGGGACCCAGTACTTC.

This clonotype showed up many times. This chain uses TRBV6-1 with TRBJ2-7; 7 nucleotides align to TRBD2. CDR1 is MNHNS and CDR2 is SASEGT in the germline V gene. The V segment lost 7 bases and the J segment 4 bases; nucleotides outside the gene matches: 13. The CDR3 extends over 15 amino acids. The CDR3 protein is CASTLSLAAKYEQYF. CDR3 DNA: TGTGCCAGCACCCTCTCCCTAGCGGCGAAATACGAGCAGTACTTC.

This clonotype was seen repeatedly, ten times or more. The J gene is TRBJ1-5, the V gene TRBV7-8; D uncertain. The CDR3 runs to 16 residues. The V end was cut by 5 bases, the J end by 4 bases, with 18 bases between. Germline loops: CDR1 SGHVS, CDR2 FQNEAQ. CDR3 in DNA: TGTGCCAGCAGCGCCCGGAGAGTACTGGGGAATCAGCCCCAGCATTTT. Protein: CASSARRVLGNQPQHF. The full variable domain, rest sourced from reference TRBV7-8 and TRBJ1-5, is GAGVSQSPRYKVAKRGQDVALRCDPISGHVSLFWYQQALGQGPEFLTYFQNEAQLDKSGLPSDRFFAERPEGSVSTLKIQRTQQEDSAVYLCASSARRVLGNQPQHFGDGTRLSIL.

This clonotype was recorded at least ten times. The J gene is TRBJ2-5, the V gene TRBV7-2, with D possibly TRBD1 on 5 matching bases. This CDR3 region has 13 residues. Germline CDR1 and CDR2: SGHTA and FQGNSA. V was trimmed by 1 base and J by 4 bases, leaving 7 bases between them. The CDR3, as DNA: TGTGCCAGCAGCTTAGTGCAGGGAGAGACCCAGTACTTC. This codes for CASSLVQGETQYF.

This clonotype was recorded many times. This chain uses TRBV5-4 with TRBJ1-2; 9 nucleotides match TRBD1. The germline V gene has CDR1 SGHNT and CDR2 YYREEE (reference sequence). J was trimmed by 9 bases and V by 4 bases; bases with no gene match: 7. The CDR3 is 13 amino acids. The CDR3 coding sequence is TGTGCCAGCAGCGGGGGCGGACAGGGGCGCTACACCTTC. It codes for CASSGGGQGRYTF.

Only a few counts were recorded for this clonotype. The chain uses TRBV29-1 and TRBJ2-2; TRBD1 matches at 8 bases. V dropped 5 bases and J dropped 4; count of bases not matched to a gene: 3. Germline V lookup: CDR1 SQVTM, CDR2 ANQGSEA. This CDR3 contains 13 residues. In nucleotides, the CDR3 is TGCAGCGTTTCGACAGGGGCCACCGGGGAGCTGTTTTTT. Protein: CSVSTGATGELFF.

V is TRBV29-1 and J is TRBJ2-2, with 9 bases aligning to TRBD1. V was clipped by 2 bases and J by 7 bases; unmatched bases: 5. The CDR3 covers 14 residues. Germline V lookup: CDR1 SQVTM, CDR2 ANQGSEA. This chain's CDR3 is CSVEPDRGSGELFF. CDR3 nucleotides: TGCAGCGTTGAACCCGACAGGGGGAGCGGGGAGCTGTTTTTT.

This clonotype came up many times. The chain is built from TRBV7-8 and TRBJ1-2; possibly TRBD1 for D (5 bases). CDR3 length: 15 residues. V was shortened by 5 bases and J by 6 bases, with 19 bases between the two germline ends. The germline V gene encodes CDR1 SGHVS and CDR2 FQNEAQ. The CDR3 DNA is TGTGCCAGCAGCCAAGTGGTAGGGGCGGGAGATGGCTACACCTTC. Its translation: CASSQVVGAGDGYTF.

This sequence joins TRBV6-1 and TRBJ1-6, with D perhaps TRBD1 (5 bases). The CDR3 is made up of 15 amino acids. The germline V gene encodes CDR1 MNHNS and CDR2 SASEGT. V shed 7 bases and J shed 9 bases, with 19 bases lying between them. The CDR3: CASTSGTDYVSPLHF. CDR3 DNA sequence: TGTGCCAGCACCTCAGGGACTGACTACGTTTCACCCCTCCACTTT.

This clonotype was counted ten times or more. The chain employs TRBV5-4 and TRBJ1-6, with D uncertain. Germline CDR1 reads SGHNT; CDR2 reads YYREEE (reference sequence). CDR3 size: 14 residues. The V end lost 0 bases, the J end lost 5 bases, and 6 bases lay between the germline ends. The CDR3 bases are TGTGCCAGCAGCTTGGAACAGAATAATTCACCCCTCCACTTT. Translated: CASSLEQNNSPLHF.

This clonotype was recorded at least ten times. V usage is TRBV2 and J usage is TRBJ1-1; TRBD1 matches 8 bases. With 8 bases clipped from V and 5 bases from J, the junction kept 10 bases outside the gene matches. The V gene's germline CDR1 is SNHLY and CDR2 FYNNEI. The CDR3 covers 14 residues. CDR3 DNA: TGTGCCAGCGGCTATCAGGGGGCGCGAACTGAAGCTTTCTTT. Its translation: CASGYQGARTEAFF. Looking up the rest from reference TRBV2 and TRBJ1-1 gives the full variable domain: EPEVTQTPSHQVTQMGQEVILRCVPISNHLYFYWYRQILGQKVEFLVSFYNNEISEKSEIFDDQFSVERPDGSNFTLKIRSTKLEDSAMYFCASGYQGARTEAFFGQGTRLTVV.

This clonotype showed up just once. The chain has TRBV28 and TRBJ1-1, with a possible D match to TRBD1 (6 bases). The V and J ends lost 6 bases and 4 bases respectively, with 18 bases between them. Germline V gene data show CDR1 as MDHEN and CDR2 as SYDVKM. The length of the CDR3 is 15 residues. The CDR3 nucleotides are TGTGCCAGCAGCTTTCACACAGGGAGGAGCACTGAAGCTTTCTTT. The encoded protein is CASSFHTGRSTEAFF.

This clonotype was counted many times. The chain couples TRBV20-1 to TRBJ1-2; tentative D call: TRBD1 (6 bases). CDR1 is DFQATT and CDR2 is SNEGSKA in the germline V gene (reference sequence). The CDR3 length is 12 residues. V was shortened by 4 bases and J by 6 bases, with 12 bases between the two germline ends. The CDR3 DNA follows: TGCAGTGCTACAGGGGTTGTTGATGGCTACACCTTC. Translation gives CSATGVVDGYTF.